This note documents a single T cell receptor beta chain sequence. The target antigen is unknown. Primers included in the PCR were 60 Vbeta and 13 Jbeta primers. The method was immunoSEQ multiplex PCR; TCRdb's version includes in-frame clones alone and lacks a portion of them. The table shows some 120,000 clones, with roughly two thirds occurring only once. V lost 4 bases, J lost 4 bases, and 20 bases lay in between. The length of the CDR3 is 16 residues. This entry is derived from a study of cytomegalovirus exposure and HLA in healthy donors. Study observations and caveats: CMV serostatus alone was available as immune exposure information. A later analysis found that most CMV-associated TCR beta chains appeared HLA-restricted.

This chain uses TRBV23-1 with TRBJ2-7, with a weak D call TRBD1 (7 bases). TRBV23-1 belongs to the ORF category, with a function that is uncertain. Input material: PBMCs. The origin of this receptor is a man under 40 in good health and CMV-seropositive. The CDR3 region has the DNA TGCGCCAGCAGTCCCATTAGGCGGGGACAGTGGTACGAGCAGTACTTC. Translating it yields CASSPIRRGQWYEQYF.